This T cell receptor beta chain is drawn from a study of blood T cell repertoires in COVID-19. Study as a whole: Whether acute or convalescent, the COVID-19 samples came from the United States, Italy and Spain.

Participants were aged about 18 to 100 years from approximately 25 US areas. Only in-frame clones appear in the TCRdb table, and some are missing; sequencing was by immunoSEQ multiplex PCR. The data hold 200,000 to 250,000 clones, with about 85% observed a single time. Germline-derived CDR1 and CDR2 are SEHNR and FQNEAQ (reference sequence). After removal of 0 bases from V and 0 bases from J, the junction contained 3 bases not matched to a gene. The CDR3 length is 17 residues. Input material: PBMCs or T cells enriched from blood (not recorded which). This chain connects TRBV7-9 to TRBJ1-4; 8 nucleotides align to TRBD1. The origin of this receptor is a woman aged 25 to 39 who had recovered from COVID-19. The CDR3 sequence is CASSLAQGAATNEKLFF. In DNA, the CDR3 is TGTGCCAGCAGCTTAGCGCAGGGGGCAGCAACTAATGAAAAACTGTTTTTT.